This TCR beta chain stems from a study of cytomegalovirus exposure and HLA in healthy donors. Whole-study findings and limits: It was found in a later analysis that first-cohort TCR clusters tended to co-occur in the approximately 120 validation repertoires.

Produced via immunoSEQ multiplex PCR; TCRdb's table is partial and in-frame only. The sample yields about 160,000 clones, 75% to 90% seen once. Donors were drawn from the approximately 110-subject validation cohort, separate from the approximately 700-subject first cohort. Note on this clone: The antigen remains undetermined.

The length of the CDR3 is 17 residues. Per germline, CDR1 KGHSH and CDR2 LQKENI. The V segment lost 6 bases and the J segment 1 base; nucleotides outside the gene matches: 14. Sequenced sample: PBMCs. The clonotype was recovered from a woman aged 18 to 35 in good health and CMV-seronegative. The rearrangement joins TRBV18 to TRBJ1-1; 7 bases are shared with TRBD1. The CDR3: CASSTQGVMVWNTEAFF. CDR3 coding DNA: TGTGCCAGCTCCACGCAGGGGGTTATGGTATGGAACACTGAAGCTTTCTTT.